This TCR beta chain was obtained from a study of blood T cell repertoires in COVID-19. For the study at large: The origin of the acute and convalescent COVID-19 samples was the United States, Italy and Spain. Sample material is recorded as cDNA or gDNA derived from T cells, B-cell-depleted T cells, or PBMCs.

Original methodology: Nucleated cell number was recorded as an estimate derived from reference gene primer amplification. TCRdb's copy holds only in-frame clones and misses some; the assay was immunoSEQ multiplex PCR. That table is the source of V, J and clone size, and D and trimming were worked out from the DNA. The repertoire holds about 150,000 clones, with approximately 83% as singletons. Germline CDR1 GTSNPN, CDR2 SVGIG (reference sequence). The ends were cut back, 2 bases at V and 4 bases at J, with 14 bases in the middle. The CDR3 extends over 14 amino acids. The receptor's source is a woman aged 60-70 years with acute or convalescent COVID-19. The V call is TRBV30, the J call TRBJ1-2; no firm D call. The sequenced sample consisted of peripheral blood. CDR3 loop: CAWSLRNLPYGYTF. In DNA, the CDR3 is TGTGCCTGGAGTCTGCGGAACTTACCCTATGGCTACACCTTC.